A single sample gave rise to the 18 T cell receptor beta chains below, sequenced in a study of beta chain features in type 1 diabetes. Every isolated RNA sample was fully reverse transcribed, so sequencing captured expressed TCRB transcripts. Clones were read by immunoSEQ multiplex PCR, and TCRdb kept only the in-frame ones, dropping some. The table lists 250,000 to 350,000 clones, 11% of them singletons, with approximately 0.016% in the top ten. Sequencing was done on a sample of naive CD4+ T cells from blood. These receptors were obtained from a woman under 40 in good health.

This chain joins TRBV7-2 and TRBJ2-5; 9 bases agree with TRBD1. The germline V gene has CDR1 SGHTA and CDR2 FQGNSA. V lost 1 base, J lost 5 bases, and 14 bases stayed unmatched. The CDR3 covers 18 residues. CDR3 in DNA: TGTGCCAGCAGCTTAGGATACCTATCGGGACAGGGAAAGGAGACCCAGTACTTC. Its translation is CASSLGYLSGQGKETQYF.

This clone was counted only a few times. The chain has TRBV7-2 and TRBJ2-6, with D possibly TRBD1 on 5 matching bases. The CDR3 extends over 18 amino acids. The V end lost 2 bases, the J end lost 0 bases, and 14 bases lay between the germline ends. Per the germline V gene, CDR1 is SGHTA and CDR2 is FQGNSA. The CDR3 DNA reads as TGTGCCAGCAGCTTATTTGGCCAGGGCAGCTCTGGGGCCAACGTCCTGACTTTC. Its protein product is CASSLFGQGSSGANVLTF.

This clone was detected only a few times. The CDR3 protein is CASSFKGRLYEQYF. CDR3 coding DNA: TGTGCCAGCAGTTTTAAGGGGCGTCTTTACGAGCAGTACTTC. The chain is built from TRBV27 and TRBJ2-7; the D gene is possibly TRBD1 (5 bases). The ends were cut back, 3 bases at V and 4 bases at J, with 13 bases in the middle. Germline CDR1 is MNHEY and CDR2 is SMNVEV (reference sequence). CDR3 length equals 14 residues.

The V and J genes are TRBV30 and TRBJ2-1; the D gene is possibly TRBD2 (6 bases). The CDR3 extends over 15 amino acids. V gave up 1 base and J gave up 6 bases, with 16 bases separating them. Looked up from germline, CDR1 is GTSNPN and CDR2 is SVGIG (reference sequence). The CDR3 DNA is TGTGCCTGGAGTGCCAGTAGCGGTCCCTTCAATGAGCAGTTCTTC. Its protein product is CAWSASSGPFNEQFF.

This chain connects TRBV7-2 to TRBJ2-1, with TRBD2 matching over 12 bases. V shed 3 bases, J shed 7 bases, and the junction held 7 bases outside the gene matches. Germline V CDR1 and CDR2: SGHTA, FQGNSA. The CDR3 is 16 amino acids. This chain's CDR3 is CASSLETGTSGNEQFF. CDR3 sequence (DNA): TGTGCCAGCAGCTTGGAGACCGGGACTAGCGGGAATGAGCAGTTCTTC.

The CDR3 here is CASSNPRPSVYNEQFF. CDR3 coding DNA: TGTGCCAGCAGCAACCCCCGTCCTTCGGTATACAATGAGCAGTTCTTC. The V call is TRBV7-2, the J call TRBJ2-1; D ambiguous. CDR3 length: 16 residues. CDR1 and CDR2 from the germline V gene are SGHTA and FQGNSA. V gave up 5 bases and J gave up 4 bases, with 18 bases separating them.

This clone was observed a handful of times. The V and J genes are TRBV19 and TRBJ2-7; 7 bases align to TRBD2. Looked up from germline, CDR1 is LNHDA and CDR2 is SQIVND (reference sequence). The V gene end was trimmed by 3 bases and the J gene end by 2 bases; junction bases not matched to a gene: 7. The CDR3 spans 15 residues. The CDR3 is CASSIPGRATYEQYF. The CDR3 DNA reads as TGTGCCAGTAGTATTCCGGGGAGGGCAACCTACGAGCAGTACTTC.

As DNA, the CDR3 is TGTGCCAGCGACGGACAGGGGTCCTACGAGCAGTACTTC. This sequence encodes CASDGQGSYEQYF. The genes are TRBV28 and TRBJ2-7; 9 bases map to TRBD1. Germline CDR1 reads MDHEN; CDR2 reads SYDVKM. This CDR3 region has 13 residues. With 8 bases clipped from V and 1 base from J, the junction kept 3 bases outside the gene matches.

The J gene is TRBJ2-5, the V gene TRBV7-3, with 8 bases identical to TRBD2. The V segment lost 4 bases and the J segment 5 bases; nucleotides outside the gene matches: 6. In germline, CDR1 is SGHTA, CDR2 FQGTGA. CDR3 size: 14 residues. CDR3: CASSSPTGGETQYF. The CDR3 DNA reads TGTGCCAGCAGCTCCCCCACGGGGGGGGAGACCCAGTACTTC.

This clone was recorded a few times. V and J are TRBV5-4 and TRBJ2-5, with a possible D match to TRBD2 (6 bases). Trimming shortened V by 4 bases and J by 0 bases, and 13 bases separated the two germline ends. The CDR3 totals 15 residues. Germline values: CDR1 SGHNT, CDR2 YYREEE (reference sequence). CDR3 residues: CASSRDSPYQETQYF. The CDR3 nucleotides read TGTGCCAGCAGCCGGGACTCTCCGTACCAAGAGACCCAGTACTTC.

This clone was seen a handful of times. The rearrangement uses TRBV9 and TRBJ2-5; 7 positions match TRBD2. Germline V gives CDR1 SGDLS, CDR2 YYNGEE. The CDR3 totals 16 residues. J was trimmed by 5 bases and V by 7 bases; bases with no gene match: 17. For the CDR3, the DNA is TGTGCCAGCTCCAAGCTGGGGGAGGGCCTAGTGGAGACCCAGTACTTC. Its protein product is CASSKLGEGLVETQYF.

This chain's CDR3 is CASSFRQDTEAFF. CDR3 DNA: TGTGCCAGCAGTTTCCGACAGGACACTGAAGCTTTCTTT. The chain couples TRBV6-5 to TRBJ1-1; tentative D call: TRBD1 (6 bases). The CDR3 spans 13 residues. Per the germline V gene, CDR1 is MNHEY and CDR2 is SVGAGI. Trimming removed 4 bases from V and 3 bases from J, with 9 bases in between.

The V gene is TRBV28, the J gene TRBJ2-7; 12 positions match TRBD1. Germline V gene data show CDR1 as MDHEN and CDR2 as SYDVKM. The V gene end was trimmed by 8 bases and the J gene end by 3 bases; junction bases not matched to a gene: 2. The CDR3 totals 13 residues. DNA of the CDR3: TGTGCCAGCGGGACAGGGGGCATCTACGAGCAGTACTTC. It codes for CASGTGGIYEQYF.

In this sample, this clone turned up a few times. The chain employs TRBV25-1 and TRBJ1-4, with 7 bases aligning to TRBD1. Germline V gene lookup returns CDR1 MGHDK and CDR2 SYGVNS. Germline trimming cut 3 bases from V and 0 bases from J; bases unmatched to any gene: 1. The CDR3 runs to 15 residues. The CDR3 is CASSDQGATNEKLFF. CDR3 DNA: TGTGCCAGCAGTGACCAGGGGGCAACTAATGAAAAACTGTTTTTT. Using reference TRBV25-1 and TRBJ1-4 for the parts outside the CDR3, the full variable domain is EADIYQTPRYLVIGTGKKITLECSQTMGHDKMYWYQQDPGMELHLIHYSYGVNSTEKGDLSSESTVSRIRTEHFPLTLESARPSHTSQYLCASSDQGATNEKLFFGSGTQLSVL.

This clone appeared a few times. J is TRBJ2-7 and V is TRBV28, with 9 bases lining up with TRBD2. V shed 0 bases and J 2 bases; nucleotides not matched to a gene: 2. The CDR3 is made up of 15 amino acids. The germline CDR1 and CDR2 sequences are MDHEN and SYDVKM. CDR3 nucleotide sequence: TGTGCCAGCAGTTTATGGGCTAGCGGGACCTACGAGCAGTACTTC. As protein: CASSLWASGTYEQYF. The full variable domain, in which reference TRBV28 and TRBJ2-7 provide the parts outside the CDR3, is DVKVTQSSRYLVKRTGEKVFLECVQDMDHENMFWYRQDPGLGLRLIYFSYDVKMKEKGDIPEGYSVSREKKERFSLILESASTNQTSMYLCASSLWASGTYEQYFGPGTRLTVT.

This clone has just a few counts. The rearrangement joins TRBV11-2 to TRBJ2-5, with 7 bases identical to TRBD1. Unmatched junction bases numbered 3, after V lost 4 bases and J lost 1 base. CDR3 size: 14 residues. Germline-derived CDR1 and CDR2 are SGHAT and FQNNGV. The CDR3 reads CASSSSGGQETQYF. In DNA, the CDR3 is TGTGCCAGCAGCTCCTCAGGGGGCCAAGAGACCCAGTACTTC.

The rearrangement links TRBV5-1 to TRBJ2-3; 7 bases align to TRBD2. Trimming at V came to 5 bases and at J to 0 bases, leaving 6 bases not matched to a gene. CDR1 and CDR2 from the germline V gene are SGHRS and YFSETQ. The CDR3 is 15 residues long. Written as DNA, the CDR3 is TGCGCCAGCAGGAATCCGGGACTAAGCACAGATACGCAGTATTTT. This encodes CASRNPGLSTDTQYF. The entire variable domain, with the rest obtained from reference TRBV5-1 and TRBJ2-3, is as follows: KAGVTQTPRYLIKTRGQQVTLSCSPISGHRSVSWYQQTPGQGLQFLFEYFSETQRNKGNFPGRFSGRQFSNSRSEMNVSTLELGDSALYLCASRNPGLSTDTQYFGPGTRLTVL.

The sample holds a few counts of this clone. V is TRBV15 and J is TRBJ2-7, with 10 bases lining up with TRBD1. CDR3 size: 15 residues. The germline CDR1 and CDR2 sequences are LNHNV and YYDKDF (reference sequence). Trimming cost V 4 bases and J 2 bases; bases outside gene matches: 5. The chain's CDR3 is CATSILGQGAYEQYF. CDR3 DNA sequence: TGTGCCACCAGCATTCTAGGACAGGGGGCCTACGAGCAGTACTTC. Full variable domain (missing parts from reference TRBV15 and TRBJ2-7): DAMVIQNPRYQVTQFGKPVTLSCSQTLNHNVMYWYQQKSSQAPKLLFHYYDKDFNNEADTPDNFQSRRPNTSFCFLDIRSPGLGDTAMYLCATSILGQGAYEQYFGPGTRLTVT.